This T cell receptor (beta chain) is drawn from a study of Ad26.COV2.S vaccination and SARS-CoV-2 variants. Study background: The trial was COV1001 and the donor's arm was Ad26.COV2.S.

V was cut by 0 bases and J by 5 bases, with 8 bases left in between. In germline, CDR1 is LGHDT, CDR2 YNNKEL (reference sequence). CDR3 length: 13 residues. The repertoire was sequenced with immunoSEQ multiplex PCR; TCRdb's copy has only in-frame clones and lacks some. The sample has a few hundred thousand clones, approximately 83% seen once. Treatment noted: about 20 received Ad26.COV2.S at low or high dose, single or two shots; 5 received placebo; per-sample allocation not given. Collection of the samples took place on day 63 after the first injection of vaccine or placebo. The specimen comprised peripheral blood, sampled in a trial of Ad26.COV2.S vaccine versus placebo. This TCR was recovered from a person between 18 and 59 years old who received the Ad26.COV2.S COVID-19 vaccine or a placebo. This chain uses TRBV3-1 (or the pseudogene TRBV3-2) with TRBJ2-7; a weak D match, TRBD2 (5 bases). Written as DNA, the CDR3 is TGTGCCAGCAGCCAAGATCGTAGCGACGAGCAGTACTTC. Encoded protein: CASSQDRSDEQYF.